Below, 4 T cell receptor beta chains from the same sample are listed, as sequenced in a study of regulatory T cells in long-lasting Graves disease. Regarding time point: newly diagnosed GD, antithyroid drugs for less than 3 months. Scientists built the TCR library using RNA that was extracted from PBMCs. Arm-PCR with iRepertoire HTBI primers amplified the CDR3 regions for these TCR beta libraries. In TCRdb, the multiplex PCR reads were re-called with MiXCR into one record per CDR3 protein. The sample carries around 400,000 distinct CDR3 sequences, about 14% recorded once. The sample was peripheral blood mononuclear cells (PBMCs), taken at new diagnosis, from a patient treated with antithyroid drugs. These receptors originate from a female donor with Graves disease.

Many counts were recorded for this clonotype. The chain combines TRBV20-1 with TRBJ2-1, with 13 bases matching TRBD2. In germline, CDR1 is DFQATT, CDR2 SNEGSKA (reference sequence). The CDR3 contains 17 residues. Trimming took 3 bases from V and 9 from J; bases not matched to a gene: 14. This CDR3 is CSASNPGTSGKLGEQFF. For the CDR3, the DNA is TGCAGTGCTAGTAACCCCGGGACTAGCGGGAAGCTCGGTGAGCAGTTCTTC.

This clonotype has more than one count but fewer than ten. The chain has TRBV6-1 and TRBJ1-6, with D hard to call. Deletions cut 4 bases from V and 8 bases from J, with 18 bases between. The CDR3 has 16 residues. CDR1 and CDR2 from the germline V gene are MNHNS and SASEGT. The CDR3 here is CASSAYLRNSDSPLHF. For the CDR3, the DNA is TGTGCCAGCAGTGCCTACCTCCGAAATAGTGATTCACCCCTCCACTTT.

Many counts were recorded for this clonotype. CDR3 coding DNA: TGTGCCAGCAGCACCGGGACACCAAACACTGAAGCTTTCTTT. Translating gives CASSTGTPNTEAFF. The rearrangement links TRBV7-9 to TRBJ1-1; perhaps TRBD1 as D (6 bases). The CDR3 loop spans 14 amino acids. CDR1 is SEHNR and CDR2 is FQNEAQ in the germline V gene (reference sequence). V dropped 5 bases and J dropped 2 bases, with 12 bases sitting between them.

This clonotype was detected many times. V usage is TRBV4-1 and J usage is TRBJ2-2, with D uncertain. V dropped 1 base and J dropped 6 bases, with 3 bases sitting between them. The CDR3 extends over 12 amino acids. Germline values: CDR1 MGHRA, CDR2 YSYEKL. CDR3 sequence (DNA): TGCGCCAGCAGCCAAGTAGCCGGGGAGCTGTTTTTT. Translation gives CASSQVAGELFF.